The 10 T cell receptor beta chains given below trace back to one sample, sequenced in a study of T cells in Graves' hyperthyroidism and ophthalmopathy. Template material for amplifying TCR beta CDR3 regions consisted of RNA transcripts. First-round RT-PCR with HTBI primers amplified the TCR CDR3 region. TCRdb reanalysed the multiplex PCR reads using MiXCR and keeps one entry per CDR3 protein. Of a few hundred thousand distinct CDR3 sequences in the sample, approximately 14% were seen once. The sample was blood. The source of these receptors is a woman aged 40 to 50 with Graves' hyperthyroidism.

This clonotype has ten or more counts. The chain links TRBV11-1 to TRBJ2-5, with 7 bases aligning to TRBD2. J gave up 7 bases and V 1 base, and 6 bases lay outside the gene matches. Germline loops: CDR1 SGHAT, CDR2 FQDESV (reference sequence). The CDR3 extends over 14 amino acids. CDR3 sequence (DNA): TGTGCCAGCAGCTTAGGCGGGAGCCCAGGGACCCAGTACTTC. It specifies CASSLGGSPGTQYF.

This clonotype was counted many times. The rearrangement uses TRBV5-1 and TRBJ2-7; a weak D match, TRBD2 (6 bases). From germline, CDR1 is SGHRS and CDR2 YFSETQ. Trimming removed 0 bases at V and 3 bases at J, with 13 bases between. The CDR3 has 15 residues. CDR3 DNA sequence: TGCGCCAGCAGCTTGGGCGGGACGGACTTCTACGAGCAGTACTTC. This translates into CASSLGGTDFYEQYF.

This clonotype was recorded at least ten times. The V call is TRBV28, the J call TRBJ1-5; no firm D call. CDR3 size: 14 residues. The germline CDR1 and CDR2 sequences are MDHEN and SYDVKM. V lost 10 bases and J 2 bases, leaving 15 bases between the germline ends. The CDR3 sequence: CATRQYQGNQPQHF. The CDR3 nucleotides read TGTGCCACCAGGCAGTATCAAGGCAATCAGCCCCAGCATTTT.

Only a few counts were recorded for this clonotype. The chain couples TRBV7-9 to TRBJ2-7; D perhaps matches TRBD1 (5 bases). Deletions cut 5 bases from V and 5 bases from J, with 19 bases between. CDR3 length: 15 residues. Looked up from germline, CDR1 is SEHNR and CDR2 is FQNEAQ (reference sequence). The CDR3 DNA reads TGTGCCAGCAGCCCCAAGGGGAAAAGTCGCCACGAGCAGTACTTC. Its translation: CASSPKGKSRHEQYF.

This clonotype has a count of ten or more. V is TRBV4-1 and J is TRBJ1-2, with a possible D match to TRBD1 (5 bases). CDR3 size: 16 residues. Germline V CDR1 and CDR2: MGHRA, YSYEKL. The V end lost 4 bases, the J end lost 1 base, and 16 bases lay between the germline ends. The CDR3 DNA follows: TGCGCCAGCAGCCGAGGGGAAGGGGAGATTAACTATGGCTACACCTTC. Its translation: CASSRGEGEINYGYTF.

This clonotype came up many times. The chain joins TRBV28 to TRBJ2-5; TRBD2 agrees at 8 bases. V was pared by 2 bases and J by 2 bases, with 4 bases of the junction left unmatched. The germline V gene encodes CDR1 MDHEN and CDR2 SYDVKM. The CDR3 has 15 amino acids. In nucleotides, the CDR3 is TGTGCCAGCAGTTTAATAGGACTAGCACAAGAGACCCAGTACTTC. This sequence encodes CASSLIGLAQETQYF.

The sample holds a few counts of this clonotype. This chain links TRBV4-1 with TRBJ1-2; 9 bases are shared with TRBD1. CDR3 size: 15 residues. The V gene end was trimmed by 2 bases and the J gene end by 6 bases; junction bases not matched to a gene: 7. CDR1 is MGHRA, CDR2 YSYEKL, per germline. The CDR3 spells CASSQTLQGAHGYTF. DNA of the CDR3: TGCGCCAGCAGCCAAACCCTACAGGGGGCTCATGGCTACACCTTC.

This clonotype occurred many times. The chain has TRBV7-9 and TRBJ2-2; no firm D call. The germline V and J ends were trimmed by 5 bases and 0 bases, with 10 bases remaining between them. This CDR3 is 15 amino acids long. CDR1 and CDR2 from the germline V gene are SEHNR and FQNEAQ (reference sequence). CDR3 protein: CASSRRMANTGELFF. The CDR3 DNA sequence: TGTGCCAGCAGCCGACGTATGGCGAACACCGGGGAGCTGTTTTTT.

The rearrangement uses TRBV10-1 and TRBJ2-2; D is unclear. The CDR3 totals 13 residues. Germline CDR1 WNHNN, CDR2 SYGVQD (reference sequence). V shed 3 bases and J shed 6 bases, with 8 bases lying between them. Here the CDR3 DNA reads TGCGCCAGCAGTGAATATTTCCCCGGGGAGCTGTTTTTT. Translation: CASSEYFPGELFF.

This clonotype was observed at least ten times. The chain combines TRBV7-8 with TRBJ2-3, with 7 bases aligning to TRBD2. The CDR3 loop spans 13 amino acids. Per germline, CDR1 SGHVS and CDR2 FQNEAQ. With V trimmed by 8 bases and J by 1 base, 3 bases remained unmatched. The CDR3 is CASLAGGTDTQYF. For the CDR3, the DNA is TGTGCCAGCCTGGCGGGGGGCACAGATACGCAGTATTTT.